This TCR beta chain was retrieved from a study of cytomegalovirus exposure and HLA in healthy donors. Turning to the study itself: One earlier analysis, a look at about 179 million T cells, found roughly 110 million unique TCR beta sequences.

The PCR was carried out with 60 Vbeta primers and 13 Jbeta primers. Sequencing used immunoSEQ multiplex PCR; TCRdb keeps in-frame clones, though not all of them. The sample records approximately 130,000 clones, about 75% being singletons. In this sample, this clone turned up a few times. The antigen remains unidentified. Study results and limitations: For most TCR beta V segments, an earlier analysis put the productive rate at about 87% or about 30% of the time. According to a later analysis, donors in an Asian-associated ancestry cluster reportedly had fewer N-insertions than the roughly 630-donor mean.

The V gene lost 0 bases and the J gene lost 5 bases, with 13 bases spanning the gap. Germline CDR1 GTSNPN, CDR2 SVGIG (reference sequence). The CDR3 loop spans 14 amino acids. This TCR was recovered from a woman aged 40 to 55 in good health and CMV-seropositive. Material: PBMCs. The chain recombines TRBV30 with TRBJ2-5, with a tentative D call TRBD2 (6 bases). Written as DNA, the CDR3 is TGTGCCTGGAGTGTGGGGGGTGCGCGGGAGACCCAGTACTTC. It codes for CAWSVGGARETQYF.